The TCR beta chain under discussion was sequenced for a study of T cell responses to AZD1222 COVID-19 vaccine. Comments on this clone: Its antigen remains unknown.

Method: immunoSEQ multiplex PCR; TCRdb's copy keeps in-frame clones and lacks some. The sample shows approximately 140,000 clones, roughly nine tenths of them seen only once. Study-level points and caveats: Clonal diversity was possibly underestimated, and the donors were mostly white British, with more females.

V lost 3 bases and J lost 4; bases outside the gene matches: 7. The CDR3 consists of 15 residues. Germline assignment: CDR1 SGDLS and CDR2 YYNGEE. Doses given second, at about 4 or about 12 weeks, were pooled. The sequence was obtained from an adult who received the AZD1222 COVID-19 vaccine. The specimen was peripheral blood, collected 28 days after the second AZD1222 dose. The rearrangement links TRBV9 to TRBJ1-5, with 7 nucleotides matching TRBD1. The CDR3 sequence is CASSDRDSPNQPQHF. CDR3 coding DNA: TGTGCCAGCAGCGACCGGGACAGCCCGAATCAGCCCCAGCATTTT.